This TCR beta chain came from a study of vaccination effects on CD4 cells after COVID-19. Isolation of CD4+ T cells took place after more than 9 days of culture. A word on this clone: Its specificity is unknown.

The assay was immunoSEQ multiplex PCR, and TCRdb's table has in-frame clones only and misses some. The repertoire holds about 76,000 clones, with around 77% as singletons. The CDR3 is 13 amino acids. V lost 6 bases and J 4 bases, leaving 12 bases between the germline ends. Germline CDR1 and CDR2: WNHNN and SYGVQD (reference sequence). V is TRBV10-1 and J is TRBJ2-5; TRBD1 might be the D (6 bases). Sequenced material: CD4+ T cells from PBMCs cultured without peptide, taken before COVID-19 vaccination. The TCR sequence derives from a human donor who received a COVID-19 vaccine. In DNA, the CDR3 is TGCGCCAGCAGCAGCGACAGGCTAGAGACCCAGTACTTC. This sequence encodes CASSSDRLETQYF.